Listed below are T cell receptor beta chains from one sample, sequenced in a study of CD8+CD57+ T cells in acquired aplastic anemia. Using its own MiXCR run on the reads, TCRdb lists one record per CDR3 protein. The data show roughly 170,000 distinct CDR3 sequences, 48% seen once. The source material was sorted CD4+, CD8+, or CD8+CD57+ T cells (not recorded which) from PBMCs. All receptors come from a human donor with aplastic anemia. CDR3s include the opening cysteine and the closing phenylalanine or tryptophan. D genes are given only for firm matches. Not every row has a clone size; where given, it reads once, few, many or a size class.

D gene	J gene	V gene	clone size	CDR3 DNA	CDR3 protein
NA	TRBJ1-2	TRBV10-1	NA	TGCGCCAGTGCAGACAGCCTCTATGGCTACACCTTC	CASADSLYGYTF
NA	TRBJ2-7	TRBV24-1	NA	TGTGCCACCAGTCGCAGAGATTCCAGCTCCTACGAGCAGTACTTC	CATSRRDSSSYEQYF
TRBD1	TRBJ2-2	TRBV7-9	many	TGTGCCAGCAGCTCCGGGACAGGGTTGTGGTGGCCACCCGGGGAGCTGTTTTTT	CASSSGTGLWWPPGELFF
NA	TRBJ1-2	TRBV3-1	many	TGTGCCAGCAGCCCATTAGGTAGTTATGGCTACACCTTC	CASSPLGSYGYTF
NA	TRBJ2-1	TRBV9	NA	TGTGCCAGCAGCGTAGAGCGCGGGCACTCCTACAATGAGCAGTTCTTC	CASSVERGHSYNEQFF
TRBD1	TRBJ1-2	TRBV4-1	NA	TGCGCCAGCAGCCAAGGGTCCGACAGGGTTATCGGCTACACCTTC	CASSQGSDRVIGYTF
TRBD1	TRBJ1-2	TRBV5-1	many	TGCGCCAGCAGCGGGACAGGGGGTAGCTATGGCTACACCTTC	CASSGTGGSYGYTF
NA	TRBJ2-7	TRBV4-2	few	TGTGCCAGCAGCCAAGATAACAGGGATAGCTCCTACGAGCAGTACTTC	CASSQDNRDSSYEQYF
TRBD1	TRBJ1-1	TRBV19	few	TGTGCCAGTAGTTTCAACCCCGGAGGGACAGGGGACACTGAAGCTTTCTTT	CASSFNPGGTGDTEAFF
TRBD1	TRBJ1-2	TRBV5-6	many	TGTGCCAGCAAACGGGGGACAGGCGAAATAAACTATGGCTACACCTTC	CASKRGTGEINYGYTF
NA	TRBJ2-2	TRBV11-2	many	TGTGCCAGCAGCTTTGACAGGAACACCGGGGAGCTGTTTTTT	CASSFDRNTGELFF
NA	TRBJ2-1	TRBV20-1	many	TGCAGTGCTAGAGTGGGAACTGAGCAGTTCTTC	CSARVGTEQFF
NA	TRBJ2-5	TRBV5-6	once	TGTGCCAGCAGCTTGCAGCCAGCTTGGGAGACCCAGTACTTC	CASSLQPAWETQYF
NA	TRBJ2-7	TRBV7-9	NA	TGCGCCAGCAGCCACGGGGCGCCCTACGAGCAGTACTTC	CASSHGAPYEQYF
NA	TRBJ1-1	TRBV29-1	NA	TGCAGCGTTCCGTCAAGGGGTGCCACTGAAGCTTTCTTT	CSVPSRGATEAFF
TRBD1	TRBJ1-1	TRBV10-3	many	TGTGCCATCAGTGATCCCGGGACAGGGGGCAACACTGAAGCTTTCTTT	CAISDPGTGGNTEAFF
NA	TRBJ2-5	TRBV24-1	few	TGTGCCACCAGTCGAAGGGTAGGAGAGACCCAGTACTTC	CATSRRVGETQYF
TRBD1	TRBJ2-7	TRBV2	many	TGTGCCAGCAGTGAAGTAAAGACAGGGGCCTACGAGCAGTACTTC	CASSEVKTGAYEQYF
TRBD2	TRBJ2-3	TRBV20-1	many	TGCAGTGCTAGTGGTCTACTAGCGACTAGCACAGATACGCAGTATTTT	CSASGLLATSTDTQYF
NA	TRBJ2-7	TRBV15	few	TGTGCCACCAGCGAGGACCGAGCCTACGAGCAGTACTTC	CATSEDRAYEQYF
NA	TRBJ1-6	TRBV2	NA	TGTGCCAGTCAAGGGAGGGGGAATTCACCCCTCCACTTT	CASQGRGNSPLHF
NA	TRBJ2-3	TRBV4-2	many	TGTGCCAGCAGATCAGGGCGGTTCTCTAGCACAGATACGCAGTATTTT	CASRSGRFSSTDTQYF
NA	TRBJ2-7	TRBV4-1	many	TGCGCCAGCAGCCAAGGTAACAGGGCCTACGAGCAGTACTTC	CASSQGNRAYEQYF
TRBD1	TRBJ2-3	TRBV13	NA	TGTGCCAGCAGCACCCGGACAGGGGGCCCCAATGCTAATACGCAGTATTTT	CASSTRTGGPNANTQYF
TRBD1	TRBJ2-4	TRBV5-1	few	TGCGCCAGCAGCCGAGGACAGGGACCTTCCAAAAACATTCAGTACTTC	CASSRGQGPSKNIQYF
TRBD2	TRBJ2-5	TRBV20-1	NA	TGCAGTGCTGCCCGGACTAGCGGGAGTCTAGAGACCCAGTACTTC	CSAARTSGSLETQYF
NA	TRBJ2-7	TRBV7-9	NA	TGTGCCAGCAGCTCGCCTGCCGGGCGAGACTACGAGCAGTACTTC	CASSSPAGRDYEQYF
NA	TRBJ1-6	TRBV6-2/TRBV6-3	many	TGTGCCAGCAGTTACTCGAGTGATAATTCACCCCTCCACTTT	CASSYSSDNSPLHF
NA	TRBJ2-2	TRBV3-1	few	TGTGCCAGCAGATGGGGCGCCGGGGAGCTGTTTTTT	CASRWGAGELFF
NA	TRBJ1-1	TRBV10-3	few	TGTGCCATCAGTGGGGTAGGGATGCGGGCTTTCTTT	CAISGVGMRAFF
NA	TRBJ1-5	TRBV6-1	NA	TGTGCCAGCAGTGTCGAAATGAGCAATCAGCCCCAGCATTTT	CASSVEMSNQPQHF
NA	TRBJ2-3	TRBV6-1	NA	TGTGCCAGCAGTGAAGCGCTTCGAGGGAGGTGGAATCAGCCCCAGTATTTT	CASSEALRGRWNQPQYF
TRBD1	TRBJ2-5	TRBV10-1	few	TGCGCCAGCAGTGCTGGACAGGGGGAAGAGACCCAGTACTTC	CASSAGQGEETQYF
TRBD2	TRBJ2-1	TRBV9	NA	TGTACCAGCAGTCCGGGACTAGGAAGGGGTGAGCAGTTCTTC	CTSSPGLGRGEQFF
TRBD2	TRBJ2-1	TRBV5-6	NA	TGTGCCAGCAGCCCAACCGGACTAGCGGGGGGCCTATGGCAGTTCTTC	CASSPTGLAGGLWQFF
TRBD1	TRBJ2-7	TRBV20-1	once	TGCAGTGCTCACCGGGACAGCTACGAGCAGTACTTC	CSAHRDSYEQYF
NA	TRBJ2-7	TRBV2	few	TGTGCCAGCAGTGCGAGGGGTCATTCCTACGAGCAGTACTTC	CASSARGHSYEQYF
NA	TRBJ2-5	TRBV7-6	once	TGTGCCAGCAGCTTAGCGCCGGGGAACTACCTCCAAGAGACCCAGTACTTC	CASSLAPGNYLQETQYF
NA	TRBJ2-7	TRBV10-3	once	TGTGCCATCAACAAAGACAGATCCTACGAGCAGTACTTC	CAINKDRSYEQYF
NA	TRBJ2-7	TRBV19	few	TGTGCCAGTAGTCAGGGGCCGAACGAGCAGTACTTC	CASSQGPNEQYF
NA	TRBJ2-6	TRBV20-1	NA	TGCAGTGCAGGACAGGGGGCCAACGTCCTGACTTTC	CSAGQGANVLTF
TRBD1	TRBJ2-7	TRBV25-1	NA	TGTGCCAGCAGTGTTGAGGCAGGGGGCAACTCCTACGAGCAGTACTTC	CASSVEAGGNSYEQYF
NA	TRBJ1-1	TRBV30	NA	TGTGCCTGGATCTACCTCGACAGTAACACTGAAGCTTTCTTT	CAWIYLDSNTEAFF
NA	TRBJ1-1	TRBV7-6	NA	TGTGCCAGCAGCGCCGGGAGGGCCACTGAAGCTTTCTTT	CASSAGRATEAFF
NA	TRBJ1-6	TRBV12-3/TRBV12-4	many	TGTGCCAGCAGTCCCTTTGGGGGTCTCAGTTCACCCCTCCACTTT	CASSPFGGLSSPLHF
NA	TRBJ2-7	TRBV20-1	few	TGCAGTGCTAGACGGACAGCAGCCTACGAGCAGTACTTC	CSARRTAAYEQYF
NA	TRBJ1-6	TRBV11-3	many	TGTGCCAGCAGTCGTACTAATAATTCACCCCTCCACTTT	CASSRTNNSPLHF